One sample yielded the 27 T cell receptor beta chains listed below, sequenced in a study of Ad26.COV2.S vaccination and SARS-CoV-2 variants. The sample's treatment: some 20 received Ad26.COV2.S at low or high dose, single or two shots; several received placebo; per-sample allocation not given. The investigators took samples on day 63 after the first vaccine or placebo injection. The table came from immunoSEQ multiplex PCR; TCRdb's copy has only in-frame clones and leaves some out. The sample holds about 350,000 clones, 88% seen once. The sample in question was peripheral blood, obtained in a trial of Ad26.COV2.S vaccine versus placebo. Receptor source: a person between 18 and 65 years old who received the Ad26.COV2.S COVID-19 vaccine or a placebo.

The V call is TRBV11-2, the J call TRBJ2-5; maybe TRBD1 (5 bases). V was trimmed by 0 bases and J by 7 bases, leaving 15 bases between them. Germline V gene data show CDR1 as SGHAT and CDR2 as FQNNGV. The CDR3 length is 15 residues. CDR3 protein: CASSLDLTDSWTQYF. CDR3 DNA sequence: TGTGCCAGCAGCTTAGATTTGACAGACTCATGGACCCAGTACTTC.

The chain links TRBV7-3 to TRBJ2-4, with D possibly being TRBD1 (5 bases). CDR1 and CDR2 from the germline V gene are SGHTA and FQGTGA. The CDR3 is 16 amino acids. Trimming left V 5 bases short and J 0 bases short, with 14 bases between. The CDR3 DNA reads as TGTGCCAGCAGCCTAAACAGGTTACTAGCCAAAAACATTCAGTACTTC. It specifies CASSLNRLLAKNIQYF.

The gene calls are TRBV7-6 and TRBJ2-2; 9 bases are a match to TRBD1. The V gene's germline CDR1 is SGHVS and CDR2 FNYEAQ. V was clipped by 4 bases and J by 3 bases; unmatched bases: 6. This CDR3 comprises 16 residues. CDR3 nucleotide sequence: TGTGCCAGCAGCTCACCGGGACAGGGTGACACCGGGGAGCTGTTTTTT. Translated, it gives CASSSPGQGDTGELFF.

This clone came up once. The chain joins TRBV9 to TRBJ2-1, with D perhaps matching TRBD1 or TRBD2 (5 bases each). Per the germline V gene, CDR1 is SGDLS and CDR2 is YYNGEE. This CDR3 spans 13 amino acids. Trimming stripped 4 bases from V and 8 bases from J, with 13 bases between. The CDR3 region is CASSKQRGDEQFF. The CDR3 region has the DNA TGTGCCAGCAGCAAACAGAGAGGGGATGAGCAGTTCTTC.

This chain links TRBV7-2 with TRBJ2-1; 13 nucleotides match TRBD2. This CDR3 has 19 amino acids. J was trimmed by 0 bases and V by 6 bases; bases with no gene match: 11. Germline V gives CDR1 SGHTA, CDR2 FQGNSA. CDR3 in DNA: TGTGCCAGCAGTTCTTGGGACAGGACTAGCGGGAGCTCCTACAATGAGCAGTTCTTC. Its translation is CASSSWDRTSGSSYNEQFF.

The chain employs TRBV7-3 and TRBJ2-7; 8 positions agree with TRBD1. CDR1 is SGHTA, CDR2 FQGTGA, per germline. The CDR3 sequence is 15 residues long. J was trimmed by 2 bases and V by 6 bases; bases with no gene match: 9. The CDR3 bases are TGTGCCAGCAGTTTGACAGGGGCGGGGACCTACGAGCAGTACTTC. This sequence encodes CASSLTGAGTYEQYF.

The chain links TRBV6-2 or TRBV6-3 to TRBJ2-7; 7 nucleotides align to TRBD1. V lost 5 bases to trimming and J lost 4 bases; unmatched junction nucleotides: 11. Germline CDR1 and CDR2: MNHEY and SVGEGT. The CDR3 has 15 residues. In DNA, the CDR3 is TGTGCCAGCAGTCTACAATTAGGACAGGCGTACGAGCAGTACTTC. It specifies CASSLQLGQAYEQYF.

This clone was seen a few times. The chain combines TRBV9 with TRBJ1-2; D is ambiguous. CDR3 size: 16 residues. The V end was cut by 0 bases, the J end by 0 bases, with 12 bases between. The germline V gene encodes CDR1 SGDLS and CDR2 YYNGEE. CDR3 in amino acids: CASSVGIDSANYGYTF. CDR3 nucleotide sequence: TGTGCCAGCAGCGTAGGAATCGATTCAGCTAACTATGGCTACACCTTC.

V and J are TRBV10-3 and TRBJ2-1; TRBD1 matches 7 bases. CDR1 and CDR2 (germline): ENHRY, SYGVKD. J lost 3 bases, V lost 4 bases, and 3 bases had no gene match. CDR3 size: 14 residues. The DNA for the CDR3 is TGTGCCATCAGTGCCGACAGGGACTACAATGAGCAGTTCTTC. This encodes CAISADRDYNEQFF.

The CDR3 protein is CASSSGGAGTDTQYF. For the CDR3, the DNA is TGTGCCAGCAGCTCCGGGGGGGCCGGCACAGATACGCAGTATTTT. J is TRBJ2-3 and V is TRBV9; TRBD2 matches 8 bases. Per germline, CDR1 SGDLS and CDR2 YYNGEE. V gave up 4 bases and J gave up 1 base; unmatched junction bases: 5. This CDR3 is built from 15 residues.

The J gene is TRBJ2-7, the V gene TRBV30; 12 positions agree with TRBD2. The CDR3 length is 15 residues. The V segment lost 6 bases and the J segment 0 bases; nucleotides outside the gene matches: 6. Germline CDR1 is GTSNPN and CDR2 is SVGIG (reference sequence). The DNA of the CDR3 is TGTGCCTGCCGAGGACTAGCGGGAAACTCCTACGAGCAGTACTTC. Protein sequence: CACRGLAGNSYEQYF.

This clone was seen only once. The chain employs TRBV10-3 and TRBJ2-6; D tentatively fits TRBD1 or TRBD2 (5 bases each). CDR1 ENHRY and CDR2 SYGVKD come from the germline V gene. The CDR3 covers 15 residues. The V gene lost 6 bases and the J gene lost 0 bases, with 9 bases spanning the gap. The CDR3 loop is CAISRDGSGANVLTF. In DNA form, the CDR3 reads TGTGCCATCAGCCGGGACGGCTCTGGGGCCAACGTCCTGACTTTC.

The CDR3 reads CASSFFPLGTANTEAFF. CDR3 nucleotides: TGTGCCAGCAGCTTCTTTCCGCTCGGGACAGCGAACACTGAAGCTTTCTTT. This chain connects TRBV7-7 to TRBJ1-1; 7 bases match TRBD1. V lost 3 bases and J lost 1; bases outside the gene matches: 11. Germline-derived CDR1 and CDR2 are SSHAT and FNYEAQ (reference sequence). The CDR3 consists of 17 residues.

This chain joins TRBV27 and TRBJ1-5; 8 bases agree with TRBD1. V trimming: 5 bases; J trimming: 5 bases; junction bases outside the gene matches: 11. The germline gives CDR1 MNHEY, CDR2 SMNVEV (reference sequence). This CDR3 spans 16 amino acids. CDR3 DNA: TGTGCCAGCAGTCCTATGACAGGGGAGGTAGATCAGCCCCAGCATTTT. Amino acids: CASSPMTGEVDQPQHF.

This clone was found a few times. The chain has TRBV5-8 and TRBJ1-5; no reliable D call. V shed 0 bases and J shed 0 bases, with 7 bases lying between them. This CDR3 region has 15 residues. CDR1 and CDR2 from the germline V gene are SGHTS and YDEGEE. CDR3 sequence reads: CASSLGGYSNQPQHF. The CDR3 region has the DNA TGTGCCAGCAGCTTGGGGGGATATAGCAATCAGCCCCAGCATTTT.

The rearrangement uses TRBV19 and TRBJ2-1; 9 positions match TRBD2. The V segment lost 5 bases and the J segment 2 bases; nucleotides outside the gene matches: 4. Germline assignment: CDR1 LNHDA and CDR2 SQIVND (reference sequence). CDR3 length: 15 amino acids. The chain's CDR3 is CASSERLAAYNEQFF. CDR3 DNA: TGTGCCAGTAGTGAACGACTAGCGGCCTACAATGAGCAGTTCTTC.

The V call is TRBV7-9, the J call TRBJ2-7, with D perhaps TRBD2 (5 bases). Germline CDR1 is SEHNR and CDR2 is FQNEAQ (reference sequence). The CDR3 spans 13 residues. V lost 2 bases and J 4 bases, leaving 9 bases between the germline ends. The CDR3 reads CASSLMGSYEQYF. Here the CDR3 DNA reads TGTGCCAGCAGCTTAATGGGGAGTTACGAGCAGTACTTC.

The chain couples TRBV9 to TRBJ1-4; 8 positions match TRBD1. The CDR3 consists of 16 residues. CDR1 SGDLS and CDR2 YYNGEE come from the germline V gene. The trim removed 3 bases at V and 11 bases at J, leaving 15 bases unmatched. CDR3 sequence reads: CASSAGTGGGVEKLFF. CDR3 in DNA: TGTGCCAGCAGCGCCGGGACAGGTGGCGGGGTCGAGAAACTGTTTTTT.

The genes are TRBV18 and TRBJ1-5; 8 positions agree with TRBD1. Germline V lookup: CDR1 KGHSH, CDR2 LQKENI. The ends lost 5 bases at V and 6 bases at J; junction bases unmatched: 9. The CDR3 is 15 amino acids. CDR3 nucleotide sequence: TGTGCCAGCTCATCACTAGGACAGGGAGGTCAGCCCCAGCATTTT. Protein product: CASSSLGQGGQPQHF.

CDR3 loop: CASSLSEQETQYF. The DNA of the CDR3 is TGTGCCAGCAGTTTATCGGAGCAAGAGACCCAGTACTTC. The rearrangement joins TRBV27 to TRBJ2-5; no firm D call. The V end lost 0 bases, the J end lost 2 bases, and 4 bases lay between the germline ends. The germline gives CDR1 MNHEY, CDR2 SMNVEV (reference sequence). The CDR3 contains 13 residues.

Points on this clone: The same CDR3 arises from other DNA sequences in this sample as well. The CDR3: CASSYLGQPQHF. Here the CDR3 DNA reads TGTGCCAGCAGTTATCTTGGTCAGCCCCAGCATTTT. V and J are TRBV6-2 or TRBV6-3 and TRBJ1-5; no definite D call. The CDR3 is made up of 12 amino acids. V dropped 3 bases and J dropped 6 bases, with 6 bases sitting between them. Germline values: CDR1 MNHEY, CDR2 SVGEGT.

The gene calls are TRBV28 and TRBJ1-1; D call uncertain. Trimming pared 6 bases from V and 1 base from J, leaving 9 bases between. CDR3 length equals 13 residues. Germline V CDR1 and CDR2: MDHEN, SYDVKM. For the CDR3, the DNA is TGTGCCAGCAGCCTATCCACGAACACTGAAGCTTTCTTT. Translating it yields CASSLSTNTEAFF.

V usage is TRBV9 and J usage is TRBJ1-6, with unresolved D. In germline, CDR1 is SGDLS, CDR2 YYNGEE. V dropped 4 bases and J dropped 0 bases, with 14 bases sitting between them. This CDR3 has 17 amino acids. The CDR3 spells CASSFTAAGSYNSPLHF. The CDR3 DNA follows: TGTGCCAGCAGCTTTACAGCTGCGGGCTCCTATAATTCACCCCTCCACTTT.

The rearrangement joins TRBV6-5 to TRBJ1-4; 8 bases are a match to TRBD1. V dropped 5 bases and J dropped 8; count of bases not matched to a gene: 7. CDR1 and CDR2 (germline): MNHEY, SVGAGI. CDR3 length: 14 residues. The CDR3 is CASSRTGGREKLFF. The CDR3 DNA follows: TGTGCCAGCAGTCGAACAGGGGGAAGGGAAAAACTGTTTTTT.

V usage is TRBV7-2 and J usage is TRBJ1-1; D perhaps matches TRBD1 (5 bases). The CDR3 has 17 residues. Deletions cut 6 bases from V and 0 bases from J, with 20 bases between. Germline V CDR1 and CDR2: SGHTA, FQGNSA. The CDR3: CASSFSGGVRLNTEAFF. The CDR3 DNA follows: TGTGCCAGCAGTTTTTCGGGGGGGGTTAGATTGAACACTGAAGCTTTCTTT.

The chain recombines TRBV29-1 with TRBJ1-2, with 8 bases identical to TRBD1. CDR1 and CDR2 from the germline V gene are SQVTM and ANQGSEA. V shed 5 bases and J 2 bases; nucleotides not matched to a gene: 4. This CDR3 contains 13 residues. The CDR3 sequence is CSVRQGANYGYTF. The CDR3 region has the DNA TGCAGCGTTCGGCAGGGGGCGAACTATGGCTACACCTTC.

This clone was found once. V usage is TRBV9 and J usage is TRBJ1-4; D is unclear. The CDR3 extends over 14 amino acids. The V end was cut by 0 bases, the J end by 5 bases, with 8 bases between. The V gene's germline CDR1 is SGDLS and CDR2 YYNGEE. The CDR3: CASSVAQLNEKLFF. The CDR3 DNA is TGTGCCAGCAGCGTAGCACAGCTAAATGAAAAACTGTTTTTT.